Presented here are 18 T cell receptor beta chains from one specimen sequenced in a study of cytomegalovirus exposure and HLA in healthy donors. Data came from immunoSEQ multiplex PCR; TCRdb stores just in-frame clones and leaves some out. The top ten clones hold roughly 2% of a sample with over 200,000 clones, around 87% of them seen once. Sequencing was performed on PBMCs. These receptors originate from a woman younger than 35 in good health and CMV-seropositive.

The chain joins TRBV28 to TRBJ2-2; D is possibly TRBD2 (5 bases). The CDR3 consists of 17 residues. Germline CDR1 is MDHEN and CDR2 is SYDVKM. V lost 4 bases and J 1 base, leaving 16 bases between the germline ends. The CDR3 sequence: CASSSLGYTRNTGELFF. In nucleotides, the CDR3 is TGTGCCAGCAGTTCTCTTGGCTACACTAGGAACACCGGGGAGCTGTTTTTT.

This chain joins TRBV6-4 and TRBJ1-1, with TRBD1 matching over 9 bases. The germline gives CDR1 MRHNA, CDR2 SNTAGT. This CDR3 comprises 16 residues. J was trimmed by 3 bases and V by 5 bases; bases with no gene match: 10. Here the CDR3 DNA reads TGTGCCAGCAGTAGAGCGCTGGACAGGGGTGACACTGAAGCTTTCTTT. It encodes CASSRALDRGDTEAFF.

CDR3 in DNA: TGTGCCAGCAGTTTATCGGTCGGGGTCCCCTCTGGGGCCAACGTCCTGACTTTC. This translates into CASSLSVGVPSGANVLTF. The chain employs TRBV27 and TRBJ2-6; a weak D match, TRBD2 (5 bases). Trimming stripped 0 bases from V and 0 bases from J, with 12 bases between. This CDR3 spans 18 amino acids. Germline-derived CDR1 and CDR2 are MNHEY and SMNVEV (reference sequence).

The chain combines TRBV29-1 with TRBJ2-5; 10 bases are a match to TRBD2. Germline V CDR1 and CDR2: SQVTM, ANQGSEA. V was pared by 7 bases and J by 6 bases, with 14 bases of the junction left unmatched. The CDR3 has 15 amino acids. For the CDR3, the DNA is TGCAGCGGGCAACTAGCGGGACTGCATTGGCAGACCCAGTACTTC. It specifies CSGQLAGLHWQTQYF.

The CDR3 sequence: CASSLGGQGQPQHF. CDR3 coding DNA: TGTGCCAGCAGCTTAGGGGGTCAGGGTCAGCCCCAGCATTTT. This chain connects TRBV7-2 to TRBJ1-5; D perhaps matches TRBD1 (5 bases). CDR1 is SGHTA, CDR2 FQGNSA, per germline. The CDR3 is 14 residues long. V was trimmed by 1 base and J by 6 bases, leaving 10 bases between them.

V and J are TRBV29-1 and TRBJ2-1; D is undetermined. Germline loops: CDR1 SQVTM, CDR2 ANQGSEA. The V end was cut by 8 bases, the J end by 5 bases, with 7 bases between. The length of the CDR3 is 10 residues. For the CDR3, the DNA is TGCAGCTTACTGGACAATGAGCAGTTCTTC. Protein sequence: CSLLDNEQFF.

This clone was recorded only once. The CDR3 loop reads CASSPRGPKAFF. The DNA of the CDR3 is TGTGCCAGCAGCCCGAGAGGGCCCAAAGCTTTCTTT. The rearrangement joins TRBV6-5 to TRBJ1-1; D gene ambiguous. This CDR3 has 12 amino acids. Germline V gene data show CDR1 as MNHEY and CDR2 as SVGAGI. Trimming removed 6 bases at V and 9 bases at J, with 14 bases between.

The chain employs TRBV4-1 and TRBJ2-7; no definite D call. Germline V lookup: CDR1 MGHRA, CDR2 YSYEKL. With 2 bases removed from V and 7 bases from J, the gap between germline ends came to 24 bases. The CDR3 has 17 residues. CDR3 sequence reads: CASSQSSGDPRSWEQYF. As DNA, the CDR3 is TGCGCCAGCAGCCAATCCTCGGGTGACCCAAGGTCGTGGGAGCAGTACTTC.

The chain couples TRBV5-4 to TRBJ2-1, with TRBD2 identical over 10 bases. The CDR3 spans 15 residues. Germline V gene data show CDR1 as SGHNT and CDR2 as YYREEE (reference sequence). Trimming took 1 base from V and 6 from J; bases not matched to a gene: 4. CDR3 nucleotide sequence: TGTGCCAGCAGCTTGTCTAGCGGGAGTCGCAATGAGCAGTTCTTC. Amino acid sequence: CASSLSSGSRNEQFF.

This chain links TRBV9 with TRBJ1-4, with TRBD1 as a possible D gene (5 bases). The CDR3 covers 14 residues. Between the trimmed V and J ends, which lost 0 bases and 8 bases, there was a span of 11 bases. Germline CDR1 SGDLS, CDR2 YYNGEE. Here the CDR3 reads CASSVAGLGEKLFF. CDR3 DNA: TGTGCCAGCAGCGTAGCAGGGTTGGGCGAAAAACTGTTTTTT.

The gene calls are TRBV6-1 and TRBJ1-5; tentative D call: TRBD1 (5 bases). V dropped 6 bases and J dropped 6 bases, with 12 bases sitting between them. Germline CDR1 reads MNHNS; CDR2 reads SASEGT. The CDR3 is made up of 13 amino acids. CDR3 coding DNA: TGTGCCAGCAGCCAGGGAATTGGTCAGCCCCAGCATTTT. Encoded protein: CASSQGIGQPQHF.

This CDR3 reads CASSSSGFAAFF. CDR3 sequence (DNA): TGTGCCAGCAGTTCCTCGGGGTTTGCAGCTTTCTTT. This chain uses TRBV28 with TRBJ1-1; D ambiguous. The CDR3 is 12 residues long. From germline, CDR1 is MDHEN and CDR2 SYDVKM. Deletions cut 4 bases from V and 10 bases from J, with 13 bases between.

The CDR3 DNA reads TGTGCCTGGAGTGTATCCCAACTAGCGGGAGAGGACGAGCAGTACTTC. Its translation: CAWSVSQLAGEDEQYF. The chain carries TRBV30 and TRBJ2-5, with 11 positions matching TRBD2. The J call is doubtful: the DNA matches TRBJ2-7 better. The CDR3 is 16 residues long. The V gene's germline CDR1 is GTSNPN and CDR2 SVGIG (reference sequence).

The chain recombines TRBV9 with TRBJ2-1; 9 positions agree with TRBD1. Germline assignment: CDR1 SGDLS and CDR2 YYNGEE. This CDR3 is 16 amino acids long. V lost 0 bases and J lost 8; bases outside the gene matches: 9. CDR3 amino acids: CASSVVSGTGIHEQFF. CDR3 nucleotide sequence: TGTGCCAGCAGCGTAGTGTCTGGGACAGGGATCCATGAGCAGTTCTTC.

The CDR3: CASSPPNQPQHF. The CDR3 DNA is TGTGCCAGCAGTCCCCCGAATCAGCCCCAGCATTTT. The V call is TRBV7-9, the J call TRBJ1-5; D not certain. The CDR3 sequence is 12 residues long. The V end was cut by 6 bases, the J end by 4 bases, with 7 bases between. In germline, CDR1 is SEHNR, CDR2 FQNEAQ (reference sequence).

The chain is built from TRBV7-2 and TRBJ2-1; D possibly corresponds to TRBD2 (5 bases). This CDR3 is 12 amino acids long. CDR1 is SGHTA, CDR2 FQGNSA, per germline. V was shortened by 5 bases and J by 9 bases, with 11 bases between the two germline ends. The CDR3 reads CASSQDWSEQFF. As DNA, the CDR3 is TGTGCCAGCAGCCAGGACTGGAGTGAGCAGTTCTTC.

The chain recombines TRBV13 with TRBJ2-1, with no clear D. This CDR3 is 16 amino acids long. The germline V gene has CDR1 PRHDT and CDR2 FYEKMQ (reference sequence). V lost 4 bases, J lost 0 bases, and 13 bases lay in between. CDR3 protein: CASSSLGSSSYNEQFF. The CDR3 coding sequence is TGTGCCAGCAGCTCCCTGGGCTCCTCCTCCTACAATGAGCAGTTCTTC.

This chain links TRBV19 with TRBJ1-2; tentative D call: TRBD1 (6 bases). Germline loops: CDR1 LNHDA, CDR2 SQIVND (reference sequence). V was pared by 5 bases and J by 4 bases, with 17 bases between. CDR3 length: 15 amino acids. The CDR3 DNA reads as TGTGCCAGTAGTCCCACAGGGAGTGGAGGCTATGGCTACACCTTC. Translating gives CASSPTGSGGYGYTF.